This entry features one TCR beta chain sequence. Its antigen is not known. The record originates from a study of coeliac disease. Study summary: Each coeliac patient was active, refractory type I, or diet-controlled. General study points: Active celiac intraepithelial and lamina propria samples had lower TRB and TRG clonality than control samples.

The method was immunoSEQ multiplex PCR; TCRdb's version includes in-frame clones alone and lacks a portion of them. The table lists about 4,700 clones, about 61% of them singletons. The CDR3 extends over 15 amino acids. Per the germline V gene, CDR1 is LNHNV and CDR2 is YYDKDF (reference sequence). J was trimmed by 8 bases and V by 0 bases; bases with no gene match: 5. V and J are TRBV15 and TRBJ2-4; 9 bases fit TRBD2. This clonotype was sampled from a woman in her sixties or seventies with celiac disease. The sequenced material came from lamina propria lymphocytes from the gut. The chain's CDR3 is CATSRDTGGGDIQYF. In DNA form, the CDR3 reads TGTGCCACCAGCAGAGATACTGGCGGGGGGGACATTCAGTACTTC.